This T cell receptor (beta chain) was recovered during a study of response to subunit inactivated influenza vaccine. Germline CDR1 SGDLS, CDR2 YYNGEE. The CDR3 runs to 13 residues. Trimming took off 4 bases at V and 4 bases at J, with 8 bases between the two ends. This clonotype was counted between two and nine times. Its antigen remains unidentified. Findings of the study overall: The study's authors posited that every seasonal influenza vaccination enlists few new T cells.

A single record per CDR3 protein comes from TCRdb applying MiXCR to the RT-PCR reads. The sample shows about 520,000 distinct CDR3 sequences, around 7.7% of them seen only once. This receptor was obtained from a man in his fifties or sixties who received an inactivated influenza vaccine. The source was PBMCs from blood, collected 23 to 25 months after vaccination. J is TRBJ2-2 and V is TRBV9; D remains unclear. The CDR3 nucleotides read TGTGCCAGCAGCCCTCACACCACCGGGGAGCTGTTTTTT. It specifies CASSPHTTGELFF.